This T cell receptor beta chain is drawn from a study of shared clonotypes between healthy human individuals. Study results and caveats: Non-shared clonotypes were found to have lower generation probabilities than the clonotypes that were shared by all four of the sorted-subset donors. Read depth was anticipated to influence clonotype sharing among donors.

Generated by immunoSEQ multiplex PCR, the TCRdb table keeps only in-frame clones and is missing some. The sample includes 1.5 million to 2.5 million clones, about 94% of them seen just once. With regard to this clone: Antigen unknown. Other DNA variants within this sample encode the same CDR3.

Naive CD8 populations comprised CD45RO-negative cells positively selected for CCR7, excluding terminally differentiated effector memory CD45RA+ cells. Donors comprised healthy HIV-negative adults lacking recent acute infections or vaccinations. The donors were all Caucasian adults (living in Nashville, Tennessee). This TCR was sampled from a man aged 18 to 35 in good health. The sequenced material came from naive CD8+ T cells sorted from blood.

The CDR3 sequence is CASSPGTGGFEQYF. The CDR3 region has the DNA TGTGCCAGCAGCCCCGGTACAGGGGGCTTCGAGCAGTACTTC. V and J are TRBV11-2 and TRBJ2-7, with 9 bases fitting TRBD1. Germline lookup yields CDR1 SGHAT and CDR2 FQNNGV. This CDR3 is built from 14 residues. Trimming cost V 5 bases and J 6 bases; bases outside gene matches: 8.